Following are 32 T cell receptor beta chains from one sample sequenced in a study of neurological immune-mediated disorders. From the 5' RACE reads, TCRdb called clonotypes with MiXCR, one entry per CDR3 protein. The sample lists fewer than 45,000 distinct CDR3 sequences; around 6% were seen once. Material for sequencing was CD4+ T cells from blood. These receptors were obtained from a woman aged 40-49 years in good health.

This clonotype was found many times. The chain carries TRBV10-3 and TRBJ1-3; 8 nucleotides agree with TRBD1. V gave up 6 bases and J gave up 3 bases; unmatched junction bases: 7. The V gene's germline CDR1 is ENHRY and CDR2 SYGVKD. This CDR3 is 15 amino acids long. The CDR3 loop reads CAIRAGQGVGNTIYF. The CDR3 nucleotides are TGTGCCATCAGGGCTGGACAGGGTGTTGGAAACACCATATATTTT.

This clonotype showed up many times. This rearrangement joins TRBV5-1 to TRBJ2-1; D unresolved. Per the germline V gene, CDR1 is SGHRS and CDR2 is YFSETQ. Trimming removed 0 bases from V and 8 bases from J, with 12 bases in between. The CDR3 consists of 14 residues. CDR3 protein: CASSLDSPHDEQFF. DNA of the CDR3: TGCGCCAGCAGCTTGGATAGTCCCCACGATGAGCAGTTCTTC. The whole variable domain, remainder taken from reference TRBV5-1 and TRBJ2-1, is KAGVTQTPRYLIKTRGQQVTLSCSPISGHRSVSWYQQTPGQGLQFLFEYFSETQRNKGNFPGRFSGRQFSNSRSEMNVSTLELGDSALYLCASSLDSPHDEQFFGPGTRLTVL.

This clonotype showed up many times. This chain links TRBV20-1 with TRBJ2-3; D is unresolved. Between the trimmed V and J ends, which lost 0 bases and 3 bases, there was a span of 7 bases. Germline CDR1 and CDR2: DFQATT and SNEGSKA (reference sequence). The CDR3 loop spans 13 amino acids. CDR3 nucleotides: TGCAGTGCTAGAGATAGAAGGACAGATACGCAGTATTTT. Protein sequence: CSARDRRTDTQYF.

This clonotype was seen repeatedly, ten times or more. The chain joins TRBV11-2 to TRBJ1-1, with D unresolved. The CDR3 length is 15 residues. Germline values: CDR1 SGHAT, CDR2 FQNNGV. Trimming took 1 base from V and 3 from J, leaving 12 bases between them. The CDR3 sequence is CASSLAWGMDTEAFF. The CDR3 bases are TGTGCCAGCAGCTTAGCTTGGGGTATGGACACTGAAGCTTTCTTT.

This clonotype was seen ten or more times. The chain combines TRBV27 with TRBJ1-2; perhaps TRBD1 as D (5 bases). CDR3 length equals 16 residues. The germline V gene has CDR1 MNHEY and CDR2 SMNVEV (reference sequence). V was shortened by 1 base and J by 5 bases, with 17 bases between the two germline ends. CDR3 bases: TGTGCCAGCAGTTTATGGCAGGGTACCGGTGTGTATGGCTACACCTTC. This gives the protein CASSLWQGTGVYGYTF.

This clonotype has at least ten counts. V is TRBV6-5 and J is TRBJ2-3; D might be TRBD1 (5 bases). Germline CDR1 MNHEY, CDR2 SVGAGI. CDR3 length: 15 residues. Trimming pared 5 bases from V and 0 bases from J, leaving 12 bases between. CDR3 amino acids: CASSPKGRSTDTQYF. The CDR3 bases are TGTGCCAGCAGTCCCAAGGGGCGGAGCACAGATACGCAGTATTTT.

This clonotype has only a few counts. This chain connects TRBV19 to TRBJ1-1; D not certain. Looked up from germline, CDR1 is LNHDA and CDR2 is SQIVND (reference sequence). V gave up 1 base and J gave up 0 bases, with 9 bases separating them. The CDR3 is made up of 15 amino acids. For the CDR3, the DNA is TGTGCCAGTAGTATAGTCGGGATAATGAACACTGAAGCTTTCTTT. It translates to CASSIVGIMNTEAFF. Together with reference TRBV19 and TRBJ1-1, the CDR3 gives the full variable domain: DGGITQSPKYLFRKEGQNVTLSCEQNLNHDAMYWYRQDPGQGLRLIYYSQIVNDFQKGDIAEGYSVSREKKESFPLTVTSAQKNPTAFYLCASSIVGIMNTEAFFGQGTRLTVV.

This clonotype was found many times. This chain links TRBV7-2 with TRBJ2-2; the match to TRBD1 covers 7 bases. Germline trimming cut 2 bases from V and 4 bases from J; bases unmatched to any gene: 4. The CDR3 is made up of 15 amino acids. CDR1 is SGHTA, CDR2 FQGNSA, per germline. CDR3 protein: CASSLKGARTGELFF. The CDR3 nucleotides are TGTGCCAGCAGCTTAAAGGGGGCGCGCACCGGGGAGCTGTTTTTT.

This clonotype was seen many times. This chain connects TRBV7-6 to TRBJ2-1; D is ambiguous. This CDR3 comprises 16 residues. The germline V and J ends were trimmed by 1 base and 0 bases, with 10 bases remaining between them. CDR1 and CDR2 (germline): SGHVS, FNYEAQ. CDR3 sequence reads: CASSLGSFNSYNEQFF. The DNA for the CDR3 is TGTGCCAGCAGCTTAGGATCCTTCAACTCCTACAATGAGCAGTTCTTC.

This clonotype showed up many times. This chain uses TRBV7-8 with TRBJ2-2, with 8 bases identical to TRBD2. Germline CDR1 and CDR2: SGHVS and FQNEAQ. The junction had 5 bases not matched to a gene; V was cut back by 4 bases and J by 1 base. This CDR3 has 16 amino acids. The CDR3 loop is CASSSLAVGNTGELFF. The DNA of the CDR3 is TGTGCCAGCAGCTCACTAGCGGTGGGGAACACCGGGGAGCTGTTTTTT.

This clonotype has ten or more counts. V is TRBV5-6 and J is TRBJ2-1; TRBD1 is a possible D gene (6 bases). V was shortened by 0 bases and J by 2 bases, with 18 bases between the two germline ends. This CDR3 is 18 amino acids long. CDR1 SGHDT and CDR2 YYEEEE come from the germline V gene. The CDR3 coding sequence is TGTGCCAGCAGCTTGGAGGGGGACCTACCCGGTACCTACAATGAGCAGTTCTTC. Amino acids: CASSLEGDLPGTYNEQFF.

At least ten counts were recorded for this clonotype. This chain links TRBV5-1 with TRBJ2-1, with 9 positions matching TRBD2. The germline V gene encodes CDR1 SGHRS and CDR2 YFSETQ. Germline trimming cut 4 bases from V and 7 bases from J; bases unmatched to any gene: 12. This CDR3 contains 16 residues. CDR3 DNA sequence: TGCGCCAGCAGCCCCCAGTCAAGCGGGAGGTCTAATGAGCAGTTCTTC. Its protein product is CASSPQSSGRSNEQFF.

This clonotype has at least ten counts. The CDR3 reads CASSLAGQSYEQYF. CDR3 in DNA: TGTGCCAGCAGCTTAGCCGGACAGAGCTACGAGCAGTACTTC. The rearrangement joins TRBV7-6 to TRBJ2-7, with a tentative D call TRBD1 (6 bases). This CDR3 has 14 amino acids. The V and J ends lost 0 bases and 3 bases respectively, with 9 bases between them. CDR1 is SGHVS and CDR2 is FNYEAQ in the germline V gene.

The sample holds many counts of this clonotype. In DNA form, the CDR3 reads TGTGCCAGCAGCAAGGGACAGGGCCTGGGCTCTGGGGCCAACGTCCTGACTTTC. Translating it yields CASSKGQGLGSGANVLTF. This rearrangement joins TRBV11-2 to TRBJ2-6, with 9 nucleotides matching TRBD1. CDR1 and CDR2 (germline): SGHAT, FQNNGV. V shed 5 bases, J shed 0 bases, and the junction held 8 bases outside the gene matches. This CDR3 has 18 amino acids. Variable domain in full (rest from reference TRBV11-2 and TRBJ2-6): EAGVAQSPRYKIIEKRQSVAFWCNPISGHATLYWYQQILGQGPKLLIQFQNNGVVDDSQLPKDRFSAERLKGVDSTLKIQPAKLEDSAVYLCASSKGQGLGSGANVLTFGAGSRLTVL.

This clonotype was seen repeatedly, ten times or more. The rearrangement links TRBV5-1 to TRBJ2-7, with 9 bases identical to TRBD2. This CDR3 has 16 amino acids. Germline assignment: CDR1 SGHRS and CDR2 YFSETQ. Trimming removed 4 bases from V and 5 bases from J; junction bases left unmatched: 13. CDR3 loop: CASSPDAGGLFNEQYF. The DNA for the CDR3 is TGCGCCAGCAGCCCCGACGCGGGAGGGCTATTCAACGAGCAGTACTTC.

J is TRBJ1-4 and V is TRBV6-6; 9 nucleotides line up with TRBD1. The CDR3 is 16 residues long. Per the germline V gene, CDR1 is MNHNY and CDR2 is SVGAGI (reference sequence). V was clipped by 2 bases and J by 8 bases; unmatched bases: 9. The CDR3 spells CASSYGTGYVVEKLFF. For the CDR3, the DNA is TGTGCCAGCAGTTACGGGACAGGGTACGTGGTGGAAAAACTGTTTTTT.

This clonotype was picked up many times. This chain links TRBV12-3 or TRBV12-4 with TRBJ2-1; no reliable D call. Trimming removed 1 base at V and 0 bases at J, with 4 bases between. The CDR3 sequence is 14 residues long. CDR3 in amino acids: CASSLVGSYNEQFF. Here the CDR3 DNA reads TGTGCCAGCAGTTTAGTCGGCTCCTACAATGAGCAGTTCTTC.

This clonotype occurred once. One end of the junction does not line up with germline, which may come from a read error. The J gene is TRBJ2-3, the V gene TRBV7-9; D perhaps matches TRBD1 (6 bases). The CDR3 is 15 residues long. CDR1 is SEHNR and CDR2 is FQNEAQ in the germline V gene (reference sequence). The DNA of the CDR3 is TGTGCCAGCAGCCTAGCCCGGACAGAGCAAGATACGCAGTATTTT. This gives the protein CASSLARTEQDTQYF.

The table lists this clonotype with many counts. The rearrangement joins TRBV20-1 to TRBJ2-3, with no clear D. CDR1 and CDR2 from the germline V gene are DFQATT and SNEGSKA (reference sequence). Trimming shortened V by 2 bases and J by 1 base, and 10 bases separated the two germline ends. This CDR3 region has 14 residues. Written as DNA, the CDR3 is TGCAGTGCTAGAAACAGTGAACGCACAGATACGCAGTATTTT. Translated, it gives CSARNSERTDTQYF.

This rearrangement joins TRBV7-7 to TRBJ2-5; unclear D gene. This CDR3 is 13 amino acids long. CDR1 and CDR2 (germline): SSHAT, FNYEAQ (reference sequence). V gave up 8 bases and J gave up 5 bases, with 15 bases separating them. DNA of the CDR3: TGTGCCAGCGGAATAGCCCTTATGGAGACCCAGTACTTC. Translation: CASGIALMETQYF.

This clonotype appeared many times. The chain links TRBV20-1 to TRBJ2-6; D is unresolved. The V gene lost 5 bases and the J gene lost 0 bases, with 5 bases spanning the gap. The length of the CDR3 is 13 residues. Germline V gene lookup returns CDR1 DFQATT and CDR2 SNEGSKA (reference sequence). Written as DNA, the CDR3 is TGCAGTGCTGACATCTCTGGGGCCAACGTCCTGACTTTC. Translated, it gives CSADISGANVLTF.

Ten or more counts support this clonotype. The J gene is TRBJ1-2, the V gene TRBV29-1, with a tentative D call TRBD1 (5 bases). The germline V and J ends were trimmed by 7 bases and 1 base, with 16 bases remaining between them. CDR1 is SQVTM and CDR2 is ANQGSEA in the germline V gene. The CDR3 has 14 residues. CDR3 loop: CSAEGGTINYGYTF. The CDR3 nucleotides are TGCAGCGCAGAGGGAGGGACGATTAACTATGGCTACACCTTC.

This clonotype was seen ten or more times. V and J are TRBV19 and TRBJ1-1; possible D gene TRBD1, 6 bases. Trimming removed 9 bases from V and 1 base from J, with 6 bases in between. The CDR3 totals 11 residues. Germline lookup yields CDR1 LNHDA and CDR2 SQIVND (reference sequence). CDR3 residues: CARQGNTEAFF. The CDR3 DNA follows: TGTGCCAGACAGGGGAACACTGAAGCTTTCTTT. Combining the CDR3 with reference TRBV19 and TRBJ1-1 gives the whole variable domain DGGITQSPKYLFRKEGQNVTLSCEQNLNHDAMYWYRQDPGQGLRLIYYSQIVNDFQKGDIAEGYSVSREKKESFPLTVTSAQKNPTAFYLCARQGNTEAFFGQGTRLTVV.

This clonotype occurred many times. The CDR3 nucleotides are TGTGCCTGGACCCAGGGGAGCACAGATACGCAGTATTTT. Its protein is CAWTQGSTDTQYF. The V gene is TRBV30, the J gene TRBJ2-3, with a possible D match to TRBD1 (6 bases). Per germline, CDR1 GTSNPN and CDR2 SVGIG (reference sequence). Trimming removed 4 bases from V and 0 bases from J, with 8 bases in between. The CDR3 sequence is 13 residues long.

The chain combines TRBV5-1 with TRBJ2-2, with D perhaps being TRBD1 or TRBD2 (5 bases each). Germline V gives CDR1 SGHRS, CDR2 YFSETQ. Trimming cost V 4 bases and J 5 bases, with 6 bases left between them. CDR3 size: 12 residues. For the CDR3, the DNA is TGCGCCAGCAGCGGGACGACCGGGGAGCTGTTTTTT. Translating gives CASSGTTGELFF.

This clonotype has ten or more counts. The chain employs TRBV5-1 and TRBJ2-3, with 8 bases aligning to TRBD2. The CDR3 has 18 residues. V dropped 0 bases and J dropped 2; count of bases not matched to a gene: 11. The germline V gene encodes CDR1 SGHRS and CDR2 YFSETQ. The CDR3: CASSLDLAGGRDTDTQYF. The CDR3 bases are TGCGCCAGCAGCTTGGATCTAGCGGGTGGAAGGGACACAGATACGCAGTATTTT.

This clonotype has at least ten counts. The V gene is TRBV12-3 or TRBV12-4, the J gene TRBJ1-5; no clear D. This CDR3 comprises 16 residues. Trimming removed 1 base from V and 0 bases from J, with 10 bases in between. As DNA, the CDR3 is TGTGCCAGCAGTTTAGGGACGCGAGATAGCAATCAGCCCCAGCATTTT. The encoded protein is CASSLGTRDSNQPQHF.

This clonotype was found many times. CDR3 in amino acids: CSASSLGAGINEQFF. CDR3 bases: TGCAGTGCCTCCTCCTTGGGGGCAGGAATTAATGAGCAGTTCTTC. The chain combines TRBV20-1 with TRBJ2-1; perhaps TRBD1 as D (6 bases). The CDR3 is made up of 15 amino acids. Between the trimmed V and J ends, which lost 6 bases and 7 bases, there was a span of 22 bases. Per germline, CDR1 DFQATT and CDR2 SNEGSKA (reference sequence).

Ten or more counts support this clonotype. Being one base from a much bigger clone, this may be a read error. This chain uses TRBV20-1 with TRBJ2-5; perhaps TRBD2 as D (5 bases). Trimming shortened V by 6 bases and J by 3 bases, and 14 bases separated the two germline ends. Germline-derived CDR1 and CDR2 are DFQATT and SNEGSKA (reference sequence). The CDR3 sequence is 13 residues long. The CDR3 bases are TGCAGTGCAAGCCACCACGGGAAAGAGACCCAGTACTTC. Translated, it gives CSASHHGKETQYF.

As regards this clonotype: A clone one base away is much larger, so this may be a read error. J is TRBJ1-1 and V is TRBV7-6; 7 nucleotides match TRBD1. With V trimmed by 5 bases and J by 2 bases, 8 bases remained unmatched. In germline, CDR1 is SGHVS, CDR2 FNYEAQ. The CDR3 loop spans 15 amino acids. CDR3 region: CASSPGTVINTEAFF. The CDR3 nucleotides are TGTGCCAGCAGCCCCGGGACAGTGATAAACACTGAAGCTTTCTTT.

The chain couples TRBV4-3 to TRBJ1-2; no reliable D call. Trimming removed 4 bases at V and 2 bases at J, with 11 bases between. The CDR3 is made up of 14 amino acids. Germline assignment: CDR1 LGHNA and CDR2 YSLEER. CDR3 DNA sequence: TGCGCCAGCAGCCCCACGCACCGAAACTATGGCTACACCTTC. It yields the protein CASSPTHRNYGYTF.

This clonotype was recorded many times. The chain is built from TRBV6-5 and TRBJ1-1, with D perhaps matching TRBD1 (6 bases). V dropped 6 bases and J dropped 8 bases, with 13 bases sitting between them. From germline, CDR1 is MNHEY and CDR2 SVGAGI. The CDR3 sequence is 12 residues long. The CDR3 bases are TGTGCCAGCAGGAACGGGGGCTCGGAAGCTTTCTTT. Protein: CASRNGGSEAFF.